This T cell receptor (beta chain) emerged from a study of early T cells in non-severe SARS-CoV-2 infection. This clonotype was found a few times. CDR3 length: 13 residues. Germline-derived CDR1 and CDR2 are SGHNT and YENEEA. Unmatched junction bases numbered 3, after V lost 5 bases and J lost 10 bases. TCRdb recomputed calls from the 5' RACE reads with MiXCR, one row per CDR3 protein. The table includes roughly 30,000 distinct CDR3 sequences, around 5% detected once. The rearrangement links TRBV11-3 to TRBJ1-5; 12 bases agree with TRBD1. This clonotype was sampled from an adult who was a healthcare worker with PCR-confirmed SARS-CoV-2 infection or an uninfected control (not recorded which). The specimen was whole blood. The CDR3 nucleotides are TGTGCCAGCAGCAGGGACAGGGGGCTCCCCCAGCATTTT. This gives the protein CASSRDRGLPQHF.